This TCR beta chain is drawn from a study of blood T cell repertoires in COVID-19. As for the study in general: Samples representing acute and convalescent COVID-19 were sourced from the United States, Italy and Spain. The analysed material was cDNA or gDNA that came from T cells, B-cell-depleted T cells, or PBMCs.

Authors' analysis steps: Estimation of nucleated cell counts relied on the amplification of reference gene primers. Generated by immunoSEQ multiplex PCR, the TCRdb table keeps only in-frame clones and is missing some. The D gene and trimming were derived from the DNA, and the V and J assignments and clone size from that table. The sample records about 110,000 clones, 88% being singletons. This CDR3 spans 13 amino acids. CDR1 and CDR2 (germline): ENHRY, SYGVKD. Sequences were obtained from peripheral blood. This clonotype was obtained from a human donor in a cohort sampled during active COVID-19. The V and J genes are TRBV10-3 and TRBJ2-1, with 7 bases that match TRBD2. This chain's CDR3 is CAVALAGGDEQFF. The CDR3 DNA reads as TGTGCTGTCGCTCTAGCTGGGGGGGATGAGCAGTTCTTC.